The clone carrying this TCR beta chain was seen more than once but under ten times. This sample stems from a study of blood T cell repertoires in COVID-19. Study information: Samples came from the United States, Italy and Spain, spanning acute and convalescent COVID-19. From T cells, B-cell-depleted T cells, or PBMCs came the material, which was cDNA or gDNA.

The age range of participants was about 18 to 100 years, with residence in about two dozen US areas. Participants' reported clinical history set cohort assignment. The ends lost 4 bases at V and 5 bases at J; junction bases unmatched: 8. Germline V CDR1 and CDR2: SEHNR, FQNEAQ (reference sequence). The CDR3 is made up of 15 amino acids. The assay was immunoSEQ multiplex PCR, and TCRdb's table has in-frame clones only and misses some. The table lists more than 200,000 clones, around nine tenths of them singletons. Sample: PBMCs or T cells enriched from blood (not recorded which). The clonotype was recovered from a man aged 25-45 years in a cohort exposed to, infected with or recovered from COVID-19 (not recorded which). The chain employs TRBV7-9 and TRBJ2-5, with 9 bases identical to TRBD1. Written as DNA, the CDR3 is TGTGCCAGCAGCTCGGGACAGGGCGTGCGGGAGACCCAGTACTTC. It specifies CASSSGQGVRETQYF.